Included here is one T cell receptor beta chain sequence, with context. This specimen belongs to a study of blood T cell repertoires in COVID-19. Study-level information: Acute-phase and convalescent COVID-19 samples originated in the United States, Italy and Spain.

As originally analysed: How many nucleated cells were present was estimated from reference gene primer amplification. TCRdb keeps only in-frame clones here, not all; method: immunoSEQ multiplex PCR. The DNA was the basis for D and trimming; V, J and clone size are from that table. The sample has around 130,000 clones, about 88% seen once; the top ten hold 2.4%. The sequence was obtained from a middle-aged man with acute COVID-19. Sequencing was carried out using PBMCs or T cells enriched from blood (not recorded which).

The CDR3 DNA reads TGTGCCAGTAACATCAAGCGGGGGAAGACAGATACGCAGTATTTT. This sequence encodes CASNIKRGKTDTQYF. V usage is TRBV19 and J usage is TRBJ2-3, with 8 bases that match TRBD2. Germline V gives CDR1 LNHDA, CDR2 SQIVND (reference sequence). This CDR3 comprises 15 residues. J gave up 3 bases and V 7 bases, and 9 bases lay outside the gene matches. The whole variable domain, filled in from reference TRBV19 and TRBJ2-3, reads DGGITQSPKYLFRKEGQNVTLSCEQNLNHDAMYWYRQDPGQGLRLIYYSQIVNDFQKGDIAEGYSVSREKKESFPLTVTSAQKNPTAFYLCASNIKRGKTDTQYFGPGTRLTVL.